One sample yielded the 7 T cell receptor beta chains listed below, sequenced in a study of cytomegalovirus exposure and HLA in healthy donors. PCR employed 60 Vbeta and 13 Jbeta primers. Here immunoSEQ multiplex PCR was the method, and the copy in TCRdb shows in-frame clones only, minus some. The sample holds 150,000 to 200,000 clones, roughly 80% seen once. The sequenced sample consisted of PBMCs. Receptors originate from a male donor in good health and CMV-seropositive.

This CDR3 reads CAWSTGPRREQYF. Here the CDR3 DNA reads TGTGCCTGGAGTACGGGCCCCAGGAGGGAGCAGTACTTC. V gene TRBV30 combines with J gene TRBJ2-7; D might be TRBD2 (5 bases). This CDR3 has 13 amino acids. Germline lookup yields CDR1 GTSNPN and CDR2 SVGIG (reference sequence). The germline V and J ends were trimmed by 2 bases and 7 bases, with 15 bases remaining between them.

This rearrangement joins TRBV6-4 to TRBJ1-6; no clear D. This CDR3 is 12 amino acids long. In germline, CDR1 is MRHNA, CDR2 SNTAGT. V gave up 2 bases and J gave up 8 bases, with 4 bases separating them. CDR3: CASSDGYSPLHF. CDR3 coding DNA: TGTGCCAGCAGTGACGGCTATTCACCCCTCCACTTT.

The chain recombines TRBV7-3 with TRBJ2-2; a weak D match, TRBD1 (5 bases). V lost 1 base, J lost 4 bases, and 10 bases lay in between. Germline V gene lookup returns CDR1 SGHTA and CDR2 FQGTGA. The CDR3 length is 15 residues. This CDR3 is CASSLIRASTGELFF. In DNA form, the CDR3 reads TGTGCCAGCAGCTTAATCAGGGCCTCCACCGGGGAGCTGTTTTTT.

The rearrangement joins TRBV11-2 to TRBJ1-1, with D maybe TRBD1 (6 bases). The CDR3 loop spans 13 amino acids. Per the germline V gene, CDR1 is SGHAT and CDR2 is FQNNGV. Trimming took 2 bases from V and 8 from J, leaving 12 bases between them. This chain's CDR3 is CASSLFGQREAFF. DNA of the CDR3: TGTGCCAGCAGCTTATTCGGACAGAGAGAAGCTTTCTTT.

The chain has TRBV14 and TRBJ2-2, with a possible D match to TRBD1 (5 bases). With 4 bases removed from V and 6 bases from J, the gap between germline ends came to 9 bases. Germline CDR1 reads SGHDN; CDR2 reads FVKESK. This CDR3 contains 13 residues. CDR3 amino acids: CASSPLGPGELFF. The DNA for the CDR3 is TGTGCCAGCAGCCCCTTGGGGCCCGGGGAGCTGTTTTTT.

The chain recombines TRBV6-4 with TRBJ2-7; TRBD2 agrees at 8 bases. V trimming: 8 bases; J trimming: 7 bases; junction bases outside the gene matches: 10. CDR1 and CDR2 (germline): MRHNA, SNTAGT. CDR3 length equals 13 residues. The CDR3 protein is CASGFGGGWEQYF. The CDR3 region has the DNA TGTGCCAGCGGTTTTGGCGGGGGGTGGGAGCAGTACTTC.

This clone was seen only a few times. The chain links TRBV25-1 to TRBJ2-5, with 8 bases identical to TRBD2. This CDR3 spans 16 amino acids. After removal of 3 bases from V and 5 bases from J, the junction contained 11 bases not matched to a gene. The germline CDR1 and CDR2 sequences are MGHDK and SYGVNS. The CDR3 DNA follows: TGTGCCAGCAGTGACCTCCGGACTAGCTCCCCGGAGACCCAGTACTTC. Its protein product is CASSDLRTSSPETQYF.